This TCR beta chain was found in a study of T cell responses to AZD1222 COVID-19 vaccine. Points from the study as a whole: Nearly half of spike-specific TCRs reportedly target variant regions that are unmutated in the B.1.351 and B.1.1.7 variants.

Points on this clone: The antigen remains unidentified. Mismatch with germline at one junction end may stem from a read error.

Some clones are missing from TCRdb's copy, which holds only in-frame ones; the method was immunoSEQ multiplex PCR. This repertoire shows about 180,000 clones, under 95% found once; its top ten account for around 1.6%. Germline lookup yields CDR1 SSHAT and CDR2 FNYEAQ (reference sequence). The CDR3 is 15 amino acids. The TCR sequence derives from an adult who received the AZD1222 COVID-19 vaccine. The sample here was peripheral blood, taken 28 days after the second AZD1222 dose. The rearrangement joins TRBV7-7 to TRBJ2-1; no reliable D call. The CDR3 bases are TGTGCTAGCAGCTTAGAAATCCGACCTCGGAATGAGCAGTTCTTC. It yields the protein CASSLEIRPRNEQFF.